Here is one TCR beta chain with its context. Its antigen is unidentified. The data are from a study of tumor and adjacent non-tumor tissue in lung cancer. Findings and caveats of the study: Normal lung showed higher cumulative top 100 clone frequency than tumor.

The template was RNA from unsorted bulk tissue. Between August and November 2014, newly diagnosed, chemotherapy-naive lung cancer patients underwent thoracic surgery in China. TCRbeta libraries were built with three rounds of nested PCR, modified from ARM-PCR. One entry per CDR3 protein results from TCRdb running MiXCR on the multiplex PCR reads. The table records about 200,000 distinct CDR3 sequences, roughly 70% of them present only once. The CDR3 is 11 residues long. The V end lost 9 bases, the J end lost 4 bases, and 6 bases lay between the germline ends. The germline V gene has CDR1 KGHDR and CDR2 SFDVKD.

The V call is TRBV24-1, the J call TRBJ2-1; D uncertain. The source of this sequence is a man between 60 and 75 years old with non-small cell lung cancer. The sequencing sample was made of lung tumor tissue. The CDR3 DNA is TGTGCCACCGGGGAATACAATGAGCAGTTCTTC. Translating gives CATGEYNEQFF.